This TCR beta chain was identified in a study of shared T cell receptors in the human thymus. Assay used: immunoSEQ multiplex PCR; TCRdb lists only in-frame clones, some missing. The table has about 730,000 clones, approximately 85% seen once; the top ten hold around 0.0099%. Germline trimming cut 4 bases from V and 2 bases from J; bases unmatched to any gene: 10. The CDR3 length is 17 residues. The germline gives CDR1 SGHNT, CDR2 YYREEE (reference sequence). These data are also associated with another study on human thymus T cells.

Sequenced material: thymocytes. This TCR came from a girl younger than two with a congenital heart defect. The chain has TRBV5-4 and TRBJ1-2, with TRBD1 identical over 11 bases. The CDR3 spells CASSAPGQGDRNYGYTF. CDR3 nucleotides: TGTGCCAGCAGCGCACCGGGACAGGGGGATCGGAACTATGGCTACACCTTC.